Shown below are 26 T cell receptor beta chains from a single sample sequenced in a study of early stage breast cancer tumors. Produced via immunoSEQ multiplex PCR; TCRdb's table is partial and in-frame only. The sample has tens of thousands of clones, around 50% seen once. The sequencing input was breast tumor tissue. The receptors here all came from a person in their fifties with breast cancer.

The chain recombines TRBV2 with TRBJ2-7; 12 bases line up with TRBD2. The trim removed 1 base at V and 4 bases at J, leaving 2 bases unmatched. Germline assignment: CDR1 SNHLY and CDR2 FYNNEI. This CDR3 region has 15 residues. CDR3 in DNA: TGTGCCAGCAGTGAAGGGACTAGCGGGGCGTACGAGCAGTACTTC. Translated, it gives CASSEGTSGAYEQYF.

Comments on this clone: At one boundary the junction diverges from the germline segment, which might be a read error. The V call is TRBV7-7, the J call TRBJ2-5, with a weak D call TRBD2 (6 bases). The V gene's germline CDR1 is SSHAT and CDR2 FNYEAQ (reference sequence). The CDR3 contains 15 residues. CDR3 loop: CASSPRLGGKETQYF. For the CDR3, the DNA is TGTGCTAGCAGCCCGCGGTTGGGAGGAAAAGAGACCCAGTACTTC.

This clone was counted once. The gene calls are TRBV6-1 and TRBJ1-5; 9 bases are shared with TRBD1. The length of the CDR3 is 15 residues. V shed 5 bases, J shed 5 bases, and the junction held 7 bases outside the gene matches. The germline CDR1 and CDR2 sequences are MNHNS and SASEGT. The CDR3 protein is CASSLFRTGDQPQHF. The CDR3 nucleotides are TGTGCCAGCAGTCTATTTCGGACAGGGGATCAGCCCCAGCATTTT.

The V and J genes are TRBV5-1 and TRBJ2-1; 13 bases fit TRBD2. Germline V CDR1 and CDR2: SGHRS, YFSETQ. The CDR3 extends over 19 amino acids. J gave up 2 bases and V 4 bases, and 12 bases lay outside the gene matches. The CDR3, as DNA: TGCGCCAGCAGCGGAGCCGGGACTAGCGGGAAATTGACCTACAATGAGCAGTTCTTC. Protein sequence: CASSGAGTSGKLTYNEQFF.

V is TRBV9 and J is TRBJ1-1; TRBD1 might be the D (5 bases). V dropped 2 bases and J dropped 1 base, with 18 bases sitting between them. Per germline, CDR1 SGDLS and CDR2 YYNGEE. The CDR3 has 17 residues. CDR3 residues: CASSVSGTDFGNTEAFF. CDR3 sequence (DNA): TGTGCCAGCAGCGTGTCCGGGACCGACTTTGGGAACACTGAAGCTTTCTTT.

This clone was picked up a small number of times. DNA of the CDR3: TGTGCCAGCAGCCAAGTGGCCGGGCGGAGGGGGCGCGAGCAGTACTTC. Translating it yields CASSQVAGRRGREQYF. The rearrangement uses TRBV14 and TRBJ2-7; D perhaps matches TRBD1 (7 bases). This CDR3 is built from 16 residues. Trimming removed 1 base at V and 6 bases at J, with 19 bases between. The germline CDR1 and CDR2 sequences are SGHDN and FVKESK.

The chain combines TRBV10-3 with TRBJ2-7, with 11 nucleotides matching TRBD2. The V segment lost 2 bases and the J segment 4 bases; nucleotides outside the gene matches: 7. This CDR3 is built from 16 residues. CDR1 is ENHRY and CDR2 is SYGVKD in the germline V gene. The CDR3 nucleotides read TGTGCCATCAGTGAGCCGGGACTAGCGGTCAATTACGAGCAGTACTTC. As protein: CAISEPGLAVNYEQYF.

CDR3 sequence: CASSRTETGGWDEQFF. The DNA of the CDR3 is TGCGCCAGCAGCCGAACGGAGACAGGGGGCTGGGATGAGCAGTTCTTC. The rearrangement uses TRBV4-1 and TRBJ2-1; 10 bases agree with TRBD1. The CDR3 loop spans 16 amino acids. The V and J ends lost 4 bases and 8 bases, in that order; junction bases with no gene match: 11. Germline V lookup: CDR1 MGHRA, CDR2 YSYEKL.

This sequence joins TRBV18 and TRBJ1-1; possible D gene TRBD1, 6 bases. V lost 3 bases and J 3 bases, leaving 14 bases between the germline ends. The CDR3 extends over 15 amino acids. The germline gives CDR1 KGHSH, CDR2 LQKENI. CDR3 DNA sequence: TGTGCCAGCTCACCCACAGATTCAGGGGACACTGAAGCTTTCTTT. It encodes CASSPTDSGDTEAFF.

This chain uses TRBV5-1 with TRBJ2-5; D perhaps matches TRBD1 (6 bases). Per the germline V gene, CDR1 is SGHRS and CDR2 is YFSETQ. This CDR3 is built from 13 residues. Trimming took off 0 bases at V and 4 bases at J, with 7 bases between the two ends. This CDR3 is CASSLGGRETQYF. The CDR3 nucleotides are TGCGCCAGCAGCTTGGGGGGGCGAGAGACCCAGTACTTC.

A few counts support this clone. The CDR3 region has the DNA TGTGCCAGCAGCCAACCGAGGGGACACCGGCGGCACGAGCAGTACTTC. Protein: CASSQPRGHRRHEQYF. V gene TRBV4-2 combines with J gene TRBJ2-7, with D possibly being TRBD1 (6 bases). Germline V gene lookup returns CDR1 LGHNA and CDR2 YNFKEQ. The CDR3 is made up of 16 amino acids. The V end was cut by 2 bases, the J end by 5 bases, with 19 bases between.

This clone was observed a handful of times. CDR3: CASRLLRQGGYTF. The CDR3, as DNA: TGTGCCAGCAGACTCCTTAGACAGGGGGGCTACACCTTC. This chain uses TRBV6-5 with TRBJ1-2; 8 bases line up with TRBD1. The length of the CDR3 is 13 residues. Trimming cost V 6 bases and J 8 bases; bases outside gene matches: 8. Per the germline V gene, CDR1 is MNHEY and CDR2 is SVGAGI.

In DNA, the CDR3 is TGTGCCAGCAGCCCCCGGGACGGAAATGAAAAACTGTTTTTT. The encoded protein is CASSPRDGNEKLFF. The chain recombines TRBV7-2 with TRBJ1-4; D is perhaps TRBD1 (5 bases). The CDR3 spans 14 residues. Germline CDR1 and CDR2: SGHTA and FQGNSA. The ends were cut back, 5 bases at V and 5 bases at J, with 12 bases in the middle.

By sample fraction, this clone is medium-sized. This chain connects TRBV19 to TRBJ1-5, with D unclear. CDR3 length equals 16 residues. Germline CDR1 LNHDA, CDR2 SQIVND (reference sequence). V dropped 0 bases and J dropped 0 bases, with 9 bases sitting between them. For the CDR3, the DNA is TGTGCCAGTAGTATAGATGGCAGTTTTAGCAATCAGCCCCAGCATTTT. It encodes CASSIDGSFSNQPQHF. The full variable domain, rest sourced from reference TRBV19 and TRBJ1-5, is DGGITQSPKYLFRKEGQNVTLSCEQNLNHDAMYWYRQDPGQGLRLIYYSQIVNDFQKGDIAEGYSVSREKKESFPLTVTSAQKNPTAFYLCASSIDGSFSNQPQHFGDGTRLSIL.

The chain couples TRBV19 to TRBJ1-2, with TRBD1 matching 10 bases. CDR1 is LNHDA, CDR2 SQIVND, per germline (reference sequence). With 8 bases clipped from V and 3 bases from J, the junction kept 12 bases outside the gene matches. This CDR3 contains 16 residues. CDR3 region: CASSDRGQKGDYGYTF. DNA of the CDR3: TGTGCCAGTTCAGACAGGGGGCAGAAGGGGGACTATGGCTACACCTTC.

This clone occurred a few times. This chain joins TRBV10-3 and TRBJ1-2; D ambiguous. There are 13 residues in the CDR3. The germline V gene has CDR1 ENHRY and CDR2 SYGVKD. V lost 4 bases and J 5 bases, leaving 11 bases between the germline ends. CDR3 in amino acids: CAISVRPSYGYTF. CDR3 sequence (DNA): TGTGCCATCAGTGTTAGACCTAGTTATGGCTACACCTTC.

The chain employs TRBV19 and TRBJ1-4, with D unresolved. Germline values: CDR1 LNHDA, CDR2 SQIVND (reference sequence). The CDR3 contains 15 residues. The ends were cut back, 1 base at V and 5 bases at J, with 11 bases in the middle. This CDR3 reads CASSIAAQVNEKLFF. The DNA of the CDR3 is TGTGCCAGTAGTATAGCGGCACAAGTAAATGAAAAACTGTTTTTT.

The chain couples TRBV15 to TRBJ1-3; D unresolved. Germline V lookup: CDR1 LNHNV, CDR2 YYDKDF (reference sequence). V was pared by 8 bases and J by 0 bases, with 11 bases between. CDR3 size: 14 residues. The chain's CDR3 is CATGSGSSGNTIYF. CDR3 bases: TGTGCCACCGGGTCAGGCTCCTCTGGAAACACCATATATTTT.

This clone came up a few times. The rearrangement joins TRBV19 to TRBJ1-2; D ambiguous. Germline V gene data show CDR1 as LNHDA and CDR2 as SQIVND (reference sequence). Trimming left V 1 base short and J 8 bases short, with 14 bases between. The CDR3 sequence is 14 residues long. CDR3 residues: CASSIVAASGGYTF. The CDR3 DNA reads as TGTGCCAGTAGTATAGTCGCGGCCTCGGGAGGCTACACCTTC.

This clone was seen only a few times. V is TRBV6-1 and J is TRBJ1-5; the D gene is possibly TRBD1 (6 bases). CDR1 is MNHNS, CDR2 SASEGT, per germline. V was trimmed by 2 bases and J by 2 bases, leaving 16 bases between them. The CDR3 runs 17 residues. The CDR3, as DNA: TGTGCCAGCAGTGAATCTCTGGGGGGGGCAGGCAATCAGCCCCAGCATTTT. This gives the protein CASSESLGGAGNQPQHF.

This clone has more than one count but fewer than ten. This chain connects TRBV29-1 to TRBJ2-3, with D hard to call. Germline assignment: CDR1 SQVTM and CDR2 ANQGSEA. V lost 3 bases to trimming and J lost 3 bases, with 7 bases between them. This CDR3 is built from 12 residues. The CDR3 bases are TGCAGCGTTGAGGTTGGGACAGATACGCAGTATTTT. Amino acids: CSVEVGTDTQYF.

The V call is TRBV21-1, the J call TRBJ2-7; the table's D gene call, TRBD2, was not cross checked with the DNA. TRBV21-1 is a pseudogene locus. The CDR3 contains 19 residues. This chain's CDR3 is CASSKPKAGVPGLTYEQYF. CDR3 sequence (DNA): TGTGCCAGCAGCAAACCCAAAGCGGGGGTCCCGGGACTAACCTACGAGCAGTACTTC.

The chain employs TRBV9 and TRBJ2-3, with 8 bases that match TRBD1. Germline-derived CDR1 and CDR2 are SGDLS and YYNGEE. V was pared by 4 bases and J by 4 bases, with 8 bases of the junction left unmatched. The CDR3 spans 15 residues. The CDR3 nucleotides read TGTGCCAGCAGCCCCCGACAGGGGCCCTCAGATACGCAGTATTTT. Translation: CASSPRQGPSDTQYF.

The chain links TRBV7-3 to TRBJ2-5; 14 nucleotides line up with TRBD2. V lost 8 bases, J lost 4 bases, and 15 bases stayed unmatched. CDR1 is SGHTA and CDR2 is FQGTGA in the germline V gene. The CDR3 covers 18 residues. The CDR3 DNA reads TGTGCCAGCGGTCAAGGTGGGACTAGCGGGAGAGGGCGAGAGACCCAGTACTTC. This gives the protein CASGQGGTSGRGRETQYF. The variable domain in full, with the rest retrieved from reference TRBV7-3 and TRBJ2-5, is GAGVSQTPSNKVTEKGKYVELRCDPISGHTALYWYRQSLGQGPEFLIYFQGTGAADDSGLPNDRFFAVRPEGSVSTLKIQRTERGDSAVYLCASGQGGTSGRGRETQYFGPGTRLLVL.

This clone has just one count. The J gene is TRBJ2-3, the V gene TRBV7-2, with D unclear. This CDR3 is built from 15 residues. CDR1 and CDR2 (germline): SGHTA, FQGNSA. Trimming took off 5 bases at V and 0 bases at J, with 12 bases between the two ends. CDR3: CASSLSLYSTDTQYF. The CDR3 DNA sequence: TGTGCCAGCAGCCTCTCACTCTACAGCACAGATACGCAGTATTTT.

This clone was counted only a few times. The gene calls are TRBV6-6 and TRBJ1-5, with no clear D. The CDR3 is 16 amino acids. V lost 0 bases to trimming and J lost 0 bases, with 9 bases between them. The V gene's germline CDR1 is MNHNY and CDR2 SVGAGI (reference sequence). This chain's CDR3 is CASSYSMANSNQPQHF. The CDR3 region has the DNA TGTGCCAGCAGTTACTCGATGGCAAATAGCAATCAGCCCCAGCATTTT.